This T cell receptor beta chain was obtained from a study of prognosis after radiotherapy for stage I lung cancer. The wider study: Roughly 14 of the patients presented with newly diagnosed primary stage I lung tumors; roughly 5 had oligometastatic NSCLC following surgical resection of the primary tumor. Not a single patient was given any concurrent therapy alongside stereotactic body radiotherapy, also referred to as SBRT.

Two time points each involved a draw of approximately 5.8 milliliters of peripheral blood. By two-round multiplex PCR, the TCR beta CDR3 was amplified from genomic DNA. During first-round PCR, primers specific to each TRBV and TRBJ gene were used. TCRdb redid the calling of the multiplex PCR reads with MiXCR, one entry per CDR3 protein. The top ten clones hold around 38% of a sample with around 16,000 distinct CDR3 sequences, under 55% of them seen once. This CDR3 has 12 residues. CDR1 is MNHEY and CDR2 is SVGEGT in the germline V gene. Findings of the study overall: Tumor specificity of expanded TCR clones went undetermined.

Remarks on this clonotype: Its antigen is currently unknown. One end of the junction does not line up with germline, which may come from a read error.

The specimen was PBMCs, collected before or after stereotactic body radiation therapy (not recorded which). This receptor was obtained from a donor of 50 years or more with non-small cell lung cancer. The J gene is TRBJ1-2, the V gene TRBV6-2 or TRBV6-3, with TRBD1 matching over 7 bases. CDR3 in amino acids: CANLTGYYVYTF. As DNA, the CDR3 is TGTGCCAACTTGACAGGGTACTATGTCTACACCTTC.